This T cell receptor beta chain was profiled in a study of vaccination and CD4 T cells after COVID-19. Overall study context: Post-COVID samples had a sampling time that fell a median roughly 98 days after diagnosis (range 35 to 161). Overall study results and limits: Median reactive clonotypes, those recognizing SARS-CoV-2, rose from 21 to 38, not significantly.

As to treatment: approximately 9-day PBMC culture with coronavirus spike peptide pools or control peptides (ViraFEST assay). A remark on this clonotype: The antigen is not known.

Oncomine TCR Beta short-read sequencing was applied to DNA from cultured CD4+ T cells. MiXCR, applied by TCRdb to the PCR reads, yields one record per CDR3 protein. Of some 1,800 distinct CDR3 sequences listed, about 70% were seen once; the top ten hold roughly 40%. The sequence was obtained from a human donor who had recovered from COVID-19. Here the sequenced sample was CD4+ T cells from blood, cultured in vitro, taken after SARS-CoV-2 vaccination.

CDR3 sequence: CASSDWVGTRGSYNEQFF. CDR3 sequence (DNA): TGTGCCAGCAGTGATTGGGTAGGGACTAGGGGCTCCTACAATGAGCAGTTCTTC. The gene calls are TRBV25-1 and TRBJ2-1, with 8 bases that match TRBD2. This CDR3 contains 18 residues. Germline CDR1 is MGHDK and CDR2 is SYGVNS. Losses at the gene ends were 3 bases for V and 0 bases for J; bases not matched to a gene: 10.